Detailed here is one T cell receptor (beta chain). Its specificity is unknown. This entry is derived from a study of cytomegalovirus exposure and HLA in healthy donors. Overall study results and limits: Most TCRs appeared rarely, but some public TCRs recurred in many donors. It was 164 TCR beta chains that were listed as cytomegalovirus-associated. An apparent linkage of common viral pathogens to several of the most significant clusters emerged in a later analysis. Accurate prediction of most subjects' HLA-A and HLA-B alleles from TCR beta sequences was reported.

The PCR had 60 Vbeta and 13 Jbeta primers. Produced via immunoSEQ multiplex PCR; TCRdb's table is partial and in-frame only. In the table there are fewer than 150,000 clones, roughly 72% of which are singletons. The sequencing sample was made of PBMCs. This TCR was sampled from a woman between 35 and 50 years old in good health and CMV-seropositive.

The CDR3: CASSVTDTQYF. CDR3 bases: TGTGCCAGCAGCGTCACAGATACGCAGTATTTT. The genes are TRBV6-1 and TRBJ2-3; D is uncertain. Trimming stripped 6 bases from V and 2 bases from J, with 3 bases between. Germline CDR1 is MNHNS and CDR2 is SASEGT. This CDR3 contains 11 residues.